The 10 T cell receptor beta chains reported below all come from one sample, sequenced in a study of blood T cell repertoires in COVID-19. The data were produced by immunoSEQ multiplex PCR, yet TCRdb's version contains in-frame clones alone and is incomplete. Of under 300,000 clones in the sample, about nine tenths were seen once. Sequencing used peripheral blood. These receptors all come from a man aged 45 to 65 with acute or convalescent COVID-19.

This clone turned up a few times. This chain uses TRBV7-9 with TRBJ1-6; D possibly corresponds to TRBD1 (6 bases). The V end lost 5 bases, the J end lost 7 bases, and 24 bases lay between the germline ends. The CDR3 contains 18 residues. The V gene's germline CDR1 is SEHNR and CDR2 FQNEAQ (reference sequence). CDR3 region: CASSLIVGWTVGNSPLHF. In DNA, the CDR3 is TGTGCCAGCAGCCTGATAGTGGGCTGGACAGTCGGCAATTCACCCCTCCACTTT.

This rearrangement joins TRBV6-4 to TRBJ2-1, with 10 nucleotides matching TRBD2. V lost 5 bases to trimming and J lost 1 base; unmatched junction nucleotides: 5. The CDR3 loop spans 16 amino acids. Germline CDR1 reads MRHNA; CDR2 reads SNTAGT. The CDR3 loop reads CASSRVAGGSYNEQFF. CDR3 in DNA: TGTGCCAGCAGTAGAGTAGCGGGGGGATCCTACAATGAGCAGTTCTTC.

CDR3 residues: CASSTDRGGSPLHF. The CDR3 DNA reads TGTGCCAGCAGCACCGACAGGGGAGGATCACCCCTCCACTTT. J is TRBJ1-6 and V is TRBV2; 8 bases line up with TRBD1. The CDR3 loop spans 14 amino acids. V was pared by 6 bases and J by 10 bases, with 8 bases of the junction left unmatched. The V gene's germline CDR1 is SNHLY and CDR2 FYNNEI.

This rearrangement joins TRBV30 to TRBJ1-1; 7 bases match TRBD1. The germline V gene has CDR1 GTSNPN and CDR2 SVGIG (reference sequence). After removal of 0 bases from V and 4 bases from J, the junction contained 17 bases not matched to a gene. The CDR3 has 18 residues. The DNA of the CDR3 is TGTGCCTGGAGTGTGCCGTTGACAGGGACCGGCCATAGCACTGAAGCTTTCTTT. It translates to CAWSVPLTGTGHSTEAFF.

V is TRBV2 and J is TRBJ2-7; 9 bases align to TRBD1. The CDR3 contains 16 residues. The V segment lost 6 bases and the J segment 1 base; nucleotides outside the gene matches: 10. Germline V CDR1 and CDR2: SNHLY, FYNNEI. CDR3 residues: CASSLQGARNSYEQYF. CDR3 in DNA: TGTGCCAGCAGCCTACAGGGGGCGCGCAATTCCTACGAGCAGTACTTC. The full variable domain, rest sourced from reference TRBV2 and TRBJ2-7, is EPEVTQTPSHQVTQMGQEVILRCVPISNHLYFYWYRQILGQKVEFLVSFYNNEISEKSEIFDDQFSVERPDGSNFTLKIRSTKLEDSAMYFCASSLQGARNSYEQYFGPGTRLTVT.

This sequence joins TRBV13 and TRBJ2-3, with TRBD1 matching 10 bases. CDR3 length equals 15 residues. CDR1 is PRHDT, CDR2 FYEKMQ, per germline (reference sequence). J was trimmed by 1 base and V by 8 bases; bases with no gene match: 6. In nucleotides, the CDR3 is TGTGCCAGCCATAGACAGGGGGCACGCACAGATACGCAGTATTTT. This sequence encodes CASHRQGARTDTQYF.

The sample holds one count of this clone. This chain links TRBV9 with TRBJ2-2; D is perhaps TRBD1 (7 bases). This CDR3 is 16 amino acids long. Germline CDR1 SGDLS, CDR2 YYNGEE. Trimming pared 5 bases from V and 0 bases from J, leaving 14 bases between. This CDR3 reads CASSGRTGANTGELFF. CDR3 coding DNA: TGTGCCAGCAGTGGGAGGACAGGCGCGAACACCGGGGAGCTGTTTTTT.

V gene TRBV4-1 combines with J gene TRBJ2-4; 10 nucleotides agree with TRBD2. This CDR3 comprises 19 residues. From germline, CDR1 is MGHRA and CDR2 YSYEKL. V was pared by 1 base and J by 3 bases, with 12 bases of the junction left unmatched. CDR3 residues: CASSQGLASGGRGKNIQYF. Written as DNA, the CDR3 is TGCGCCAGCAGCCAAGGTTTAGCTAGCGGGGGCCGGGGCAAAAACATTCAGTACTTC.

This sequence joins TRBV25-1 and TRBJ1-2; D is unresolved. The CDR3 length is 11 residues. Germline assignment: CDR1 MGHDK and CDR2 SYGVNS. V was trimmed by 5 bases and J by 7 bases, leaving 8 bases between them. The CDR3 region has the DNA TGTGCCAGCAGTCTTGGGCTTGGCTACACCTTC. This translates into CASSLGLGYTF.

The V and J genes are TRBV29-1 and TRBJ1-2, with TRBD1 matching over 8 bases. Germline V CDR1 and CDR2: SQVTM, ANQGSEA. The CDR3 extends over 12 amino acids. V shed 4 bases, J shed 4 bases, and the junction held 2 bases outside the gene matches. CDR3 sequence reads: CSVGQGIYGYTF. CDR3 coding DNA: TGCAGCGTTGGACAGGGGATCTATGGCTACACCTTC.